This TCR beta chain was identified during a study of OX40 agonist ivuxolimab in advanced cancers. About the research overall: Of the patients, three showed partial responses, one with hepatocellular carcinoma and two with cutaneous melanoma.

Patients had blood sampled at baseline and again on cycle 4 day 1 and cycle 7 day 1. This clone was picked up a small number of times. What it binds is not known. The study's findings and limits: On average, CD8+ T cells had more expanded clones than CD4+. Among the least clonally expanded were partial responders at 0.1-3.0 mg/kg.

Germline-derived CDR1 and CDR2 are SGHRS and YFSETQ. CDR3 length equals 15 residues. Trimming removed 8 bases from V and 8 bases from J; junction bases left unmatched: 16. TCRdb keeps only in-frame clones here, not all; method: immunoSEQ multiplex PCR. The sample records about 28,000 clones, roughly 84% being singletons. The sequence derives from an adult with an advanced solid tumor such as melanoma, head and neck, liver or kidney cancer. The genes are TRBV5-1 and TRBJ2-1; TRBD2 matches at 7 bases. The material was CD4+ or CD8+ T cells sorted from blood, obtained in a trial of the OX40 agonist ivuxolimab. CDR3 DNA: TGCGCCAGTGGAACGGGGGTGGGAGGGCCCTATGAGCAGTTCTTC. The encoded protein is CASGTGVGGPYEQFF.